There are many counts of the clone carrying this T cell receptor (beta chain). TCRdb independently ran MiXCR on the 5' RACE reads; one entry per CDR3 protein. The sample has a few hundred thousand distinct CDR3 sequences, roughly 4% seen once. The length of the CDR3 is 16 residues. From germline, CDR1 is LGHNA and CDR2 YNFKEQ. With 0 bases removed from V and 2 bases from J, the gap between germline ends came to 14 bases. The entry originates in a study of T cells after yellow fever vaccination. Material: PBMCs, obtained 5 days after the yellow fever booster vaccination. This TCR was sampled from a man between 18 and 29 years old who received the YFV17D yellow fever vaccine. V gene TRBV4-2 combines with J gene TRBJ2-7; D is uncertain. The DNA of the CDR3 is TGTGCCAGCAGCCAAGATCTAGGTCCGGTCCCCTACGAGCAGTACTTC. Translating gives CASSQDLGPVPYEQYF.